This TCR beta chain derives from a study of blood T cells in healthy people across ages (dated by TCRdb to between 2014 and 2017). As for the study more broadly: In model experiments, template switching captured roughly one uniquely barcoded TCR beta cDNA molecule for every two T cells. The study measured age-related changes in TCR beta repertoire diversity using deep sequencing normalized with unique cDNA molecular identifiers. The donors were split into four age groups: young (average 16 years), middle-aged (around 37), aged (roughly 65) and long-lived (82). To avoid experimental bias, donors of different ages were randomly spread across the sequencing lanes. Using the same blood draw, the study looked at two additional independent replicas of 1 million unique cDNA reads for two donors, one aged 18 to 30 and the other aged 80 or older.

Donors were 40 or so systemically healthy Caucasian individuals from Russia aged roughly 6 to 95 years. Each donor gave about 9.8 milliliters of peripheral blood, drawn into EDTA-treated Vacutainer tubes. Ficoll-Paque density-gradient centrifugation was used to isolate PBMCs, with at least 6.5 million per sample. Total RNA was extracted from PBMCs with Trizol reagent, with at least 6 micrograms obtained per sample. For every donor, an aliquot of PBMCs went through flow cytometry to measure the percentages of naive CD45RAhigh/CD27high T cells. After removal of 5 bases from V and 8 bases from J, the junction retains 4 bases not matched to a gene. The CDR3 covers 13 residues, taking in both the cysteine and the phenylalanine. Of the read, only the CDR3 DNA is kept; its 39 bases are in frame from base 1. The germline V gene provides CDR1 LGHNT and CDR2 FRNRAP. Library preparation employed 5' RACE. TCRdb records Illumina HiSeq 2500 as the sequencer. A second PCR of roughly 6 to 11 cycles was performed with a sample-barcoded 5' primer and a J-beta primer mix. Each TCR beta cDNA molecule received a unique molecular identifier from a template-switch 5' adaptor carrying 12 random nucleotides. Each sample yielded at least 2.5 million CDR3-containing paired-end reads. First-strand cDNA synthesis was performed from all RNA using the Mint cDNA synthesis kit, with priming by a TRBC-specific oligonucleotide. Following uracil-DNA glycosylase treatment, all cDNA underwent a first 18-cycle PCR with the universal primers M1SS and BC2_uni_R. The original methods were these. For normalization, 1 million high-quality reads, each with a distinct molecular identifier, were randomly selected from each sample. Instead of being binned into consensus sequences, reads that shared molecular identifiers were thrown out. MiTCR, with a Q25 quality threshold and the strictest error-elimination algorithm, was used for CDR3 identification, clonotype clustering and error correction. A nonparametric unseen species model using Euler transformation provided a lower-bound estimate of total TCR beta diversity. Clones were called with MiXCR by TCRdb after fastp trimmed the public reads at Q25, and only in-frame beta chains were retained. Rows with a matching CDR3 protein are joined into one entry that keeps the most common DNA and genes. What appears here as the V and J calls and clone size reflects TCRdb's work, not the paper's. A total of roughly 1.5 million distinct CDR3 sequences appear in this sample, roughly 43% of them only once. Of the sample, roughly 3.7% falls within the top ten clones.

Of note for this clonotype: Its cognate antigen has yet to be identified. Qualities for individual bases were not recorded, and no much larger clone is one base off.

Findings and caveats that apply to the study as a whole: Estimates of total diversity based on one million sequenced T cells were regarded as lower bounds and as underestimates. Donor CMV infection status was unknown, potentially confounding age-related changes in expanded clonotypes. Compared with the aged group, the long-lived group had more naive CD4+ T cells, fewer expanded clones and increased TCR diversity, a pattern suggesting age selection. Because profiling used bulk unsorted PBMCs, naive and antigen-experienced compartments could not be compared conclusively. As age increased, observed TCR beta diversity per million T cells dropped in a roughly linear way, and a significant reduction was already evident by age about 40. There was a strong correlation between observed TCR beta diversity and the percentage of naive T cells measured by flow cytometry.

Sequences were obtained from blood. The rearrangement joined TRBV12-5 to TRBJ2-1, with 9 bases matching TRBD1. This TCR derives from a woman aged 18-30 years in good health. CDR3 sequence: CASGTGTGYEQFF. The bases read TGTGCTAGTGGTACCGGGACAGGGTATGAGCAGTTCTTC.